This is a list of T cell receptor beta chains from one sample in a study of blood T cell repertoires in COVID-19. The data were produced by immunoSEQ multiplex PCR, yet TCRdb's version contains in-frame clones alone and is incomplete. The sample shows some 170,000 clones, more than 80% of them seen only once. What was sequenced was peripheral blood. The receptors here all came from a woman between 40 and 55 years old with COVID-19, enrolled during active disease. Each CDR3 is given with its conserved first and last residue. A D gene is named only where the DNA matches it firmly. A row's size may be missing; if present it is once, few, many or a size class.

J gene | D gene | clone size | V gene | CDR3 protein | CDR3 DNA
TRBJ1-6 | TRBD1 | NA | TRBV28 | CASSPITNDRGRGNSPLHF | TGTGCCAGCAGTCCCATCACCAACGACAGGGGGCGCGGTAATTCACCCCTCCACTTT
TRBJ2-5 | TRBD2 | once | TRBV5-6 | CASSLWLAGFQETQYF | TGTGCCAGCAGCTTGTGGCTAGCGGGGTTCCAAGAGACCCAGTACTTC
TRBJ1-3 | NA | NA | TRBV4-1 | CASSQVHFPTGNTIYF | TGCGCCAGCAGCCAAGTCCACTTCCCAACTGGAAACACCATATATTTT
TRBJ1-1 | TRBD1 | NA | TRBV7-8 | CASSLRSGTGSRTEAFF | TGTGCCAGCAGCTTAAGATCCGGGACAGGGTCGAGGACTGAAGCTTTCTTT
TRBJ2-1 | TRBD2 | NA | TRBV28 | CASRWSGNPNEQFF | TGTGCCAGCCGCTGGAGCGGGAACCCCAATGAGCAGTTCTTC
TRBJ2-1 | TRBD2 | NA | TRBV28 | CASSFSGGTYNEQFF | TGTGCCAGCAGTTTTTCCGGGGGGACCTACAATGAGCAGTTCTTC
TRBJ1-1 | NA | few | TRBV28 | CASRAGLPNTEAFF | TGTGCCAGCAGGGCGGGTCTTCCCAACACTGAAGCTTTCTTT
TRBJ2-5 | TRBD2 | NA | TRBV27 | CASSPGLAGRETQYF | TGTGCCAGCAGTCCGGGACTAGCGGGAAGAGAGACCCAGTACTTC
TRBJ1-1 | NA | NA | TRBV18 | CASSPPSRRVVTEAFF | TGTGCCAGCTCACCACCGTCCCGCAGGGTTGTCACTGAAGCTTTCTTT
TRBJ1-4 | TRBD1 | NA | TRBV9 | CASTLGGTEGEKLFF | TGTGCCAGCACACTAGGGGGGACAGAGGGTGAAAAACTGTTTTTT
TRBJ2-5 | NA | NA | TRBV19 | CASSISRQETQYF | TGTGCCAGTAGTATCTCCAGGCAAGAGACCCAGTACTTC
TRBJ2-3 | TRBD2 | NA | TRBV4-1 | CASSQQGTSAITDTQYF | TGCGCCAGCAGCCAACAAGGGACTAGCGCGATCACAGATACGCAGTATTTT
TRBJ2-5 | NA | NA | TRBV9 | CASSPQGGPGVGTQYF | TGTGCCAGCAGCCCCCAAGGGGGCCCGGGGGTGGGGACCCAGTACTTC
TRBJ1-4 | NA | NA | TRBV10-2 | CASRSGNEKLFF | TGCGCCAGCCGGAGCGGGAATGAAAAACTGTTTTTT
TRBJ2-7 | TRBD2 | NA | TRBV9 | CASSASGSPSYEQYF | TGTGCCAGCAGCGCGAGCGGGAGTCCTTCCTACGAGCAGTACTTC
TRBJ2-7 | NA | NA | TRBV27 | CASSASGGLYYEQYF | TGTGCCAGCAGTGCGTCAGGGGGGCTATACTACGAGCAGTACTTC
TRBJ2-3 | NA | few | TRBV19 | CASSKGHRPDTQYF | TGTGCCAGTAGTAAAGGACACCGGCCAGATACGCAGTATTTT
TRBJ2-1 | TRBD2 | NA | TRBV7-9 | CASSLSTSGGSYNEQFF | TGTGCCAGCAGCTTGTCGACTAGCGGGGGTTCCTACAATGAGCAGTTCTTC
TRBJ1-2 | NA | NA | TRBV2 | CASSAKWEPNYGYTF | TGTGCCAGCAGCGCAAAATGGGAGCCCAACTATGGCTACACCTTC
TRBJ2-2 | TRBD2 | NA | TRBV29-1 | CSVEEAGGTNTGELFF | TGCAGCGTTGAAGAAGCGGGAGGCACGAACACCGGGGAGCTGTTTTTT
TRBJ2-7 | NA | NA | TRBV6-5 | CASSGKLSYEQYF | TGTGCCAGCTCAGGCAAACTTTCCTACGAGCAGTACTTC
TRBJ2-7 | TRBD2 | NA | TRBV11-1 | CASSSTSGLSYEQYF | TGTGCCAGCAGCTCGACTAGCGGCCTCTCCTACGAGCAGTACTTC
TRBJ2-5 | TRBD2 | NA | TRBV24-1 | CATGDPGGPETQYF | TGTGCCACCGGTGACCCGGGGGGGCCAGAGACCCAGTACTTC
TRBJ1-1 | NA | NA | TRBV7-2 | CASSLASGNTEAFF | TGTGCCAGCAGCTTAGCATCAGGGAACACTGAAGCTTTCTTT
TRBJ1-4 | TRBD1 | NA | TRBV30 | CAWSTGGKLFF | TGTGCCTGGAGTACAGGGGGAAAACTGTTTTTT
TRBJ1-5 | TRBD1 | NA | TRBV2 | CASSVQGRNQPQHF | TGTGCCAGCAGTGTACAGGGGAGGAATCAGCCCCAGCATTTT
TRBJ1-1 | NA | few | TRBV6-5 | CATGVGIGAFF | TGTGCCACCGGGGTGGGTATAGGAGCTTTCTTT
TRBJ2-5 | NA | NA | TRBV9 | CASSGRASVQETQYF | TGTGCCAGCAGCGGGAGGGCTAGCGTCCAAGAGACCCAGTACTTC
TRBJ1-4 | TRBD1 | many | TRBV2 | CASRGQLNEKLFF | TGTGCCAGCAGGGGACAGTTGAATGAAAAACTGTTTTTT
TRBJ2-7 | NA | NA | TRBV30 | CAWSVGGPEQYF | TGTGCCTGGAGTGTGGGGGGGCCCGAGCAGTACTTC
TRBJ2-1 | TRBD2 | NA | TRBV28 | CASSLFAGTSANNEQFF | TGTGCCAGCAGTTTATTCGCCGGGACTAGCGCGAACAATGAGCAGTTCTTC
TRBJ2-1 | NA | NA | TRBV7-9 | CASSSPGLLTYNEQFF | TGTGCCAGCAGCTCCCCGGGACTTCTTACTTACAATGAGCAGTTCTTC
TRBJ2-7 | TRBD2 | NA | TRBV9 | CASSVGGLQYEQYF | TGTGCCAGCAGCGTAGGGGGACTACAATACGAGCAGTACTTC
TRBJ1-1 | NA | NA | TRBV6-1 | CASSVVGGLVNTEAFF | TGTGCCAGCAGTGTAGTGGGGGGATTGGTGAACACTGAAGCTTTCTTT
TRBJ1-1 | NA | few | TRBV5-6 | CASSLWFLRVGNTEAFF | TGTGCCAGCAGCTTATGGTTCCTCAGGGTTGGGAACACTGAAGCTTTCTTT
TRBJ2-2 | NA | once | TRBV24-1 | CATSDFLRTGELFF | TGTGCCACCAGTGATTTCCTCCGCACCGGGGAGCTGTTTTTT